This entry concerns a single T cell receptor (beta chain). Its antigen is not identified. This sample is part of a study of blood T cells in healthy people across ages. Between the trimmed V and J ends, which lost 2 bases and 7 bases, there was a span of 12 bases. Germline V gives CDR1 SGHTA, CDR2 FQGNSA. The CDR3 has 13 residues. Points from the study as a whole: There were more naive CD4+ cells and higher diversity in long-lived donors than in aged donors.

A second about 6 to 12 cycle PCR used barcoded and J-beta primers. Every sample gave at least 2.5 million paired-end reads containing CDR3. TCRdb itself ran the 5' RACE reads through MiXCR, one entry per CDR3 protein. Found here are 1.5 million to 2 million distinct CDR3 sequences, 28% of them singletons; the top ten hold over 7%. Sequencing was done on a sample of blood. This sequence originates from a woman younger than 45 in good health. The V gene is TRBV7-2, the J gene TRBJ2-7; no clear D gene. CDR3 sequence (DNA): TGTGCCAGCAGCTTAACCCTCTCCGGGGAGCAGTACTTC. It codes for CASSLTLSGEQYF.